A selection of T cell receptor beta chains follows, all from one sample in a study of CXCR3-negative and CXCR3-positive naive CD8 T cells. TCRdb re-called the 5' RACE reads; one entry per CDR3 protein, DNA not given. Seen in this sample are about 6,700 distinct CDR3 sequences; the ten most common clones hold approximately 1.1%. Sequenced input: naive CXCR3- CD8+ T cells from blood. The receptors were sampled from a human donor in good health. Some clones in this sample may be carry-over from other donors' samples. Both conserved end residues are part of each CDR3. Clone size is not always given. Where it is, it says once, few, many or a class for expanded clones.

abundance,v_gene,len,j_gene,CDR3aa
-,TRBV12-3/TRBV12-4,15,TRBJ2-1,CASTTSGSGYNEQFF
medium-sized,TRBV20-1,17,TRBJ1-1,CSARDLAGGGLNTEAFF
medium-sized,TRBV20-1,15,TRBJ2-3,CSARDRRLAGYTQYF
medium-sized,TRBV20-1,11,TRBJ2-7,CSASYGSEQYF
-,TRBV4-2,13,TRBJ1-2,CASRTLWTGGYTF
-,TRBV29-1,13,TRBJ2-2,CSVEDRGPGELFF
medium-sized,TRBV5-1,14,TRBJ1-1,CASRWAGGDTEAFF
-,TRBV29-1,12,TRBJ2-5,CSVESLEETQYF
medium-sized,TRBV21-1,14,TRBJ1-1,CASSWVNMNTEAFF
-,TRBV2,14,TRBJ1-4,CASSDSHLFEKLFF
-,TRBV3-1,15,TRBJ2-7,CASSRQRELTYEQYF
-,TRBV29-1,15,TRBJ2-3,CSVVSLLDLTDTQYF
medium-sized,TRBV5-1,14,TRBJ2-2,CASSLWREGGELFF
-,TRBV2,11,TRBJ2-1,CASDTNNEQFF
medium-sized,TRBV20-1,14,TRBJ2-1,CSASPSGRRNEQFF
-,TRBV12-3/TRBV12-4,12,TRBJ2-2,CASSLWDGELFF
-,TRBV29-1,14,TRBJ2-7,CSVELAGEIAEQYF
-,TRBV27,14,TRBJ2-3,CARAGQPTTDTQYF
medium-sized,TRBV4-3,14,TRBJ2-7,CASSHAGDPYEQYF
medium-sized,TRBV7-8,13,TRBJ2-7,CASSLGRTYEQYF
medium-sized,TRBV5-1,13,TRBJ1-5,CASSPGSNQPQHF
-,TRBV21-1,12,TRBJ2-7,CASSKAAPEQYF
-,TRBV10-3,13,TRBJ1-2,CAITMTDNYGYTF
medium-sized,TRBV27,14,TRBJ2-3,CASSFDRPTDTQYF
-,TRBV20-1,19,TRBJ1-1,CSAIPDPFTGVSGVAGAFF
medium-sized,TRBV5-1,16,TRBJ2-3,CASSFSDYLREDTQYF
medium-sized,TRBV4-3,16,TRBJ1-1,CASSQGAGWQNTEAFF
medium-sized,TRBV20-1,13,TRBJ1-1,CSARDRGELEAFF
-,TRBV29-1,14,TRBJ2-2,CSVVGTKNTGELFF
medium-sized,TRBV4-1,16,TRBJ2-7,CASSQDGRTSPYEQYF
-,TRBV19,14,TRBJ2-7,CASSPGTTSYEQYF
medium-sized,TRBV12-3/TRBV12-4,16,TRBJ2-6,CASRPNRGQGANVLTF
medium-sized,TRBV5-1,12,TRBJ2-2,CASSRGAGELFF
-,TRBV20-1,15,TRBJ2-1,CSVNPRGAGYNEQFF
-,TRBV27,13,TRBJ2-7,CASSLSLKNEQYF
-,TRBV30,16,TRBJ2-7,CAWSVKFWGRNYEQYF
-,TRBV5-1,15,TRBJ2-7,CASSFLGSTTYEQYF
-,TRBV4-2,15,TRBJ1-3,CASSQDREDGNTIYF
medium-sized,TRBV7-9,19,TRBJ2-3,CASSHPVLATVEAGDTQYF
-,TRBV29-1,15,TRBJ2-7,CSVEDYSEGAYEQYF
medium-sized,TRBV3-1,15,TRBJ2-5,CASSQVGKSQETQYF
-,TRBV4-3,13,TRBJ1-1,CASSQDLRMEAFF
-,TRBV4-2,17,TRBJ2-2,CASSHAFGTANTGELFF
medium-sized,TRBV27,12,TRBJ2-2,CASSRNTGELFF
-,TRBV18,16,TRBJ2-6,CASSLFPVAGANVLTF
-,TRBV6-5,15,TRBJ2-2,CASSQTSGSAGELFF
medium-sized,TRBV7-9,14,TRBJ2-7,CASSSLDRPHEQYF
-,TRBV7-9,16,TRBJ2-7,CASSYSSSGGSGEQYF